In this sample, the clone carrying this T cell receptor (beta chain) turned up many times. This sample was included in a study of regulatory T cells in long-lasting Graves disease. Time point noted: newly diagnosed GD, antithyroid drugs for less than 3 months. Researchers made the TCR library from RNA that was extracted from PBMCs. Arm-PCR of CDR3 regions and iRepertoire HTBI primers were the basis on which TCR beta libraries were built. A single record per CDR3 protein comes from TCRdb applying MiXCR to the multiplex PCR reads. In the table there are 200,000 to 250,000 distinct CDR3 sequences, roughly 18% of which are singletons. Germline assignment: CDR1 LGHDT and CDR2 YNNKEL (reference sequence). V was clipped by 0 bases and J by 5 bases; unmatched bases: 3. This CDR3 comprises 14 residues. The sample was also reused in another study, on T cells in Graves' hyperthyroidism and ophthalmopathy.

This TCR was sampled from a woman in her thirties with Graves disease. The chain recombines TRBV3-1 with TRBJ1-1; 7 bases align to TRBD1. Sequencing was performed on peripheral blood mononuclear cells (PBMCs), taken at new diagnosis, from a patient treated with antithyroid drugs. Here the CDR3 reads CASSQEGGRTEAFF. CDR3 in DNA: TGTGCCAGCAGCCAAGAAGGGGGCAGGACTGAAGCTTTCTTT. Full variable domain (outside the CDR3, taken from reference TRBV3-1 and TRBJ1-1): DTAVSQTPKYLVTQMGNDKSIKCEQNLGHDTMYWYKQDSKKFLKIMFSYNNKELIINETVPNRFSPKSPDKAHLNLHINSLELGDSAVYFCASSQEGGRTEAFFGQGTRLTVV.